Each of the 7 T cell receptor beta chains below was sequenced from the same sample in a study of shared clonotypes between healthy human individuals. The naive CD8 fraction comprised CD45RO-negative cells positively selected for CCR7 and excluded terminally differentiated effector memory CD45RA+ cells. Libraries were prepared by immunoSEQ multiplex PCR; TCRdb keeps only in-frame clonotypes and omits some of them. The data hold around 620,000 clones, with about 95% observed a single time. Sample: naive CD8+ T cells sorted from blood. These receptor sequences come from a woman aged 25-40 years in good health.

The chain recombines TRBV28 with TRBJ2-1; 8 nucleotides agree with TRBD2. Germline CDR1 and CDR2: MDHEN and SYDVKM. The CDR3 is 15 residues long. With V trimmed by 2 bases and J by 6 bases, 6 bases remained unmatched. CDR3 in amino acids: CASSLTREGRNEQFF. CDR3 DNA: TGTGCCAGCAGTTTAACACGGGAGGGCCGCAATGAGCAGTTCTTC. The full variable domain, its missing parts supplied by reference TRBV28 and TRBJ2-1, is DVKVTQSSRYLVKRTGEKVFLECVQDMDHENMFWYRQDPGLGLRLIYFSYDVKMKEKGDIPEGYSVSREKKERFSLILESASTNQTSMYLCASSLTREGRNEQFFGPGTRLTVL.

This sequence joins TRBV2 and TRBJ2-1; perhaps TRBD2 as D (6 bases). V lost 6 bases and J 3 bases, leaving 21 bases between the germline ends. The CDR3 length is 17 residues. CDR1 is SNHLY and CDR2 is FYNNEI in the germline V gene. CDR3 nucleotide sequence: TGTGCCAGCAGGGACAAAGGTCAGGGACTGATCTACAATGAGCAGTTCTTC. Protein product: CASRDKGQGLIYNEQFF. Together with reference TRBV2 and TRBJ2-1, the CDR3 gives the full variable domain: EPEVTQTPSHQVTQMGQEVILRCVPISNHLYFYWYRQILGQKVEFLVSFYNNEISEKSEIFDDQFSVERPDGSNFTLKIRSTKLEDSAMYFCASRDKGQGLIYNEQFFGPGTRLTVL.

V is TRBV19 and J is TRBJ2-7; 9 nucleotides agree with TRBD1. The germline CDR1 and CDR2 sequences are LNHDA and SQIVND (reference sequence). Trimming cost V 7 bases and J 7 bases; bases outside gene matches: 11. The CDR3 is 14 amino acids. CDR3 region: CASTPGQGPGEQYF. CDR3 nucleotide sequence: TGTGCCAGTACCCCCGGACAGGGGCCTGGGGAGCAGTACTTC.

This clone has only one observation. This rearrangement joins TRBV6-6 to TRBJ2-7; possible D gene TRBD1, 6 bases. The CDR3 runs 16 residues. V lost 6 bases and J 7 bases, leaving 25 bases between the germline ends. Germline CDR1 MNHNY, CDR2 SVGAGI (reference sequence). CDR3: CASSPPDSASTGEQYF. For the CDR3, the DNA is TGTGCCAGCAGCCCTCCGGACAGCGCGAGTACTGGTGAGCAGTACTTC.

Only a few counts were recorded for this clone. The rearrangement uses TRBV30 and TRBJ1-1; no definite D call. V gave up 0 bases and J gave up 4 bases, with 6 bases separating them. CDR1 is GTSNPN, CDR2 SVGIG, per germline (reference sequence). CDR3 length: 12 residues. CDR3 amino acids: CAWSVFGTEAFF. The CDR3 nucleotides read TGTGCCTGGAGTGTTTTTGGCACTGAAGCTTTCTTT.

The genes are TRBV2 and TRBJ2-6; a possible D gene is TRBD2 (6 bases). V was trimmed by 4 bases and J by 0 bases, leaving 25 bases between them. Per the germline V gene, CDR1 is SNHLY and CDR2 is FYNNEI. The length of the CDR3 is 21 residues. The CDR3 nucleotides are TGTGCCAGCAGTGTGGGGGGAGATACAATACGCCGTCCCTCTGGGGCCAACGTCCTGACTTTC. Its protein is CASSVGGDTIRRPSGANVLTF. The whole variable domain, filled in from reference TRBV2 and TRBJ2-6, reads EPEVTQTPSHQVTQMGQEVILRCVPISNHLYFYWYRQILGQKVEFLVSFYNNEISEKSEIFDDQFSVERPDGSNFTLKIRSTKLEDSAMYFCASSVGGDTIRRPSGANVLTFGAGSRLTVL.

This chain connects TRBV14 to TRBJ2-1; 14 bases line up with TRBD2. V gave up 1 base and J gave up 8 bases; unmatched junction bases: 4. This CDR3 comprises 16 residues. CDR1 is SGHDN, CDR2 FVKESK, per germline. The DNA for the CDR3 is TGTGCCAGCAGCCAAGGGACTAGCGGGAGGAGGGATGAGCAGTTCTTC. This gives the protein CASSQGTSGRRDEQFF.